This TCR beta chain was recorded in a study of blood T cell repertoires in COVID-19. Turning to the study itself: Specimens from acute and convalescent COVID-19 originated in the United States, Italy and Spain. Nucleic acid was either cDNA or gDNA, and it came from T cells, B-cell-depleted T cells, or PBMCs.

This clone was seen only a few times. Methods used by the authors: Reference gene primer amplification in the assay estimated nucleated cell counts. Libraries were prepared by immunoSEQ multiplex PCR; TCRdb keeps only in-frame clonotypes and omits some of them. V and J calls and clone size are those listed in that table; D and trimming were worked out from the DNA. The table includes 150,000 to 200,000 clones, 88% detected once. The CDR3 consists of 16 residues. Germline trimming cut 3 bases from V and 12 bases from J; bases unmatched to any gene: 13. CDR1 MDHEN and CDR2 SYDVKM come from the germline V gene.

This TCR derives from a woman between 18 and 29 years old who had recovered from COVID-19. Sequenced material: PBMCs or T cells enriched from blood (not recorded which). The rearrangement joins TRBV28 to TRBJ1-5; 11 positions match TRBD1. The CDR3 DNA reads as TGTGCCAGCAGTTTTCCCGGACAGGGGGCCGCCGGGGTCCAGCATTTT. Protein: CASSFPGQGAAGVQHF.